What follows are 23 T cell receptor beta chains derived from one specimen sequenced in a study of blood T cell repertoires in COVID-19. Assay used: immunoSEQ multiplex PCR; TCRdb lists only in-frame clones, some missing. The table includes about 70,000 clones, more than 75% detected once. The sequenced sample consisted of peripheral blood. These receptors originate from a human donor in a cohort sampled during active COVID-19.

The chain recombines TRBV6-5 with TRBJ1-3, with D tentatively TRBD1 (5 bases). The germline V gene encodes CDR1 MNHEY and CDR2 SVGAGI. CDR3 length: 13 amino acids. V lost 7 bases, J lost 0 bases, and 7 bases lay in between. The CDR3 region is CASNGGSGNTIYF. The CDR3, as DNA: TGTGCCAGCAACGGGGGCTCTGGAAACACCATATATTTT.

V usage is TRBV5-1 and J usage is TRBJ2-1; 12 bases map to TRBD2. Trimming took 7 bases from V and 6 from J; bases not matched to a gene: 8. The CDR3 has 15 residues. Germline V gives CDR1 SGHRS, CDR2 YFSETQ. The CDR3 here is CASSRTSGTGNEQFF. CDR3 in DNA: TGCGCCAGCTCTAGGACTAGCGGGACGGGCAATGAGCAGTTCTTC.

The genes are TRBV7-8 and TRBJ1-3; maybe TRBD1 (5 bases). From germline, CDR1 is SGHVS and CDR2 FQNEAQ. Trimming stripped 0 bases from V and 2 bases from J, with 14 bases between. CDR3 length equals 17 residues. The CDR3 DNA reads TGTGCCAGCAGCTTAGCCCCGACAGCAAATACTGGAAACACCATATATTTT. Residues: CASSLAPTANTGNTIYF.

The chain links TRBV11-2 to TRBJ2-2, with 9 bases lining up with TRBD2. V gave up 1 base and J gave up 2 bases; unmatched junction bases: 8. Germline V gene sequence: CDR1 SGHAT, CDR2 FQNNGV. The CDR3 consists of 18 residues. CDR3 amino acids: CASSLVGREGRNTGELFF. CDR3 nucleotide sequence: TGTGCCAGCAGCTTAGTTGGGCGGGAGGGCCGAAACACCGGGGAGCTGTTTTTT.

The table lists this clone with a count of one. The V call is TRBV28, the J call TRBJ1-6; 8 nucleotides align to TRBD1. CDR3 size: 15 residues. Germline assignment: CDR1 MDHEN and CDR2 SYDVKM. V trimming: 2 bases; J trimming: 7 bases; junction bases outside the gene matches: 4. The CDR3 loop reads CASSLNAGGNSPLHF. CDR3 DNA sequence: TGTGCCAGCAGTTTAAACGCAGGGGGCAATTCACCCCTCCACTTT.

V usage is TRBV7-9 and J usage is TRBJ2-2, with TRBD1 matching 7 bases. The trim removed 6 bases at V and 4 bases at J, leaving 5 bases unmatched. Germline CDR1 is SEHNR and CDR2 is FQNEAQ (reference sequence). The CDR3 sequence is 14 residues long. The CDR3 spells CASREQGSTGELFF. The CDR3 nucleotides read TGTGCCAGCAGGGAACAGGGGTCCACCGGGGAGCTGTTTTTT.

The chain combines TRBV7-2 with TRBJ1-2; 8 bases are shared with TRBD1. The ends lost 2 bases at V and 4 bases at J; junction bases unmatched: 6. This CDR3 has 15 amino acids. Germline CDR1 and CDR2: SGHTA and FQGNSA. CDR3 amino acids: CASSLQGAPFYGYTF. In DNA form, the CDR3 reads TGTGCCAGCAGCTTACAGGGGGCGCCGTTCTATGGCTACACCTTC.

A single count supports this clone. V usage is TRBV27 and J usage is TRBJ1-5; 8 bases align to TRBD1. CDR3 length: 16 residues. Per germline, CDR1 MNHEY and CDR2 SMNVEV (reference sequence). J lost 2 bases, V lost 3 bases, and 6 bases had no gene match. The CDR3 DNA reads TGTGCCAGCAGTTTTTTAACAGGGGGGGGCAATCAGCCCCAGCATTTT. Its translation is CASSFLTGGGNQPQHF.

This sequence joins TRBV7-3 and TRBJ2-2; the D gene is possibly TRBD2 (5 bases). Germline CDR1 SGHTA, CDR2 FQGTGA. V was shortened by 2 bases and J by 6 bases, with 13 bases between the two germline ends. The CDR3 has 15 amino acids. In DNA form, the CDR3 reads TGTGCCAGCAGCTTAGAGGGTGTTGTGGCCGGGGAGCTGTTTTTT. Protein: CASSLEGVVAGELFF.

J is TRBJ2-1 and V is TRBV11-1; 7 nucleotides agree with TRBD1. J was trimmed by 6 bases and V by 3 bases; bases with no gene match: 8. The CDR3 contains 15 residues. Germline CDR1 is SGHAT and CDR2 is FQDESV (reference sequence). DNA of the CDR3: TGTGCCAGCAGCTTTACAGGGGCAAGTTCCAATGAGCAGTTCTTC. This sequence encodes CASSFTGASSNEQFF.

The CDR3 nucleotides read TGTGCCAGCAGGACTAGCGGACAAGAGACCCAGTACTTC. Protein sequence: CASRTSGQETQYF. The chain has TRBV2 and TRBJ2-5; 9 bases are a match to TRBD2. The CDR3 has 13 amino acids. Trimming took 6 bases from V and 2 from J; bases not matched to a gene: 1. Germline V gene data show CDR1 as SNHLY and CDR2 as FYNNEI.

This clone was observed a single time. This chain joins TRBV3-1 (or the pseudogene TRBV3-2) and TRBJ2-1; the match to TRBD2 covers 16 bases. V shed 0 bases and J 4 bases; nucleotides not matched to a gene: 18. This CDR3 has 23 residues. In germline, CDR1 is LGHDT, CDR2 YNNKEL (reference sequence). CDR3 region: CASSQERKGPPGLAGGSYNEQFF. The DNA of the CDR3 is TGTGCCAGCAGCCAAGAGAGGAAGGGGCCGCCGGGACTAGCGGGAGGGAGTTACAATGAGCAGTTCTTC.

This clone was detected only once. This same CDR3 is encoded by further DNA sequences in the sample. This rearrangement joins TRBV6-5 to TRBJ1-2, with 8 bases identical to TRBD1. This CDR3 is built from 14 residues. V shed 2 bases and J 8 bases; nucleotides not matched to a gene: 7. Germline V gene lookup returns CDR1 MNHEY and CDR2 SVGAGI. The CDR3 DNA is TGTGCCAGCAGTTACGGGCAGGGGGCGGGAGGCTACACCTTC. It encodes CASSYGQGAGGYTF.

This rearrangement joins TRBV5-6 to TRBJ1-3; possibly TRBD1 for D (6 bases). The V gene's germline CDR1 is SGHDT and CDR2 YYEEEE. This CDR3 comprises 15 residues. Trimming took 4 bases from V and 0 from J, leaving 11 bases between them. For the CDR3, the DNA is TGTGCCAGCAGCGAAGACAGGTTCTCTGGAAACACCATATATTTT. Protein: CASSEDRFSGNTIYF.

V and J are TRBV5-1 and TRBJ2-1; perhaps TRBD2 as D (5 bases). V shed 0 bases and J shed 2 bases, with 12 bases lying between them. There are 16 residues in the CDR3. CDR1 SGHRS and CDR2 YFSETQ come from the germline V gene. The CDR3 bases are TGCGCCAGCAGCTTGGGAGGGATCGGAGCCTACAATGAGCAGTTCTTC. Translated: CASSLGGIGAYNEQFF.

The CDR3 DNA reads as TGTGCCAGCAGTTTATCTGGGCTGTTCACCGGGGAGCTGTTTTTT. Protein product: CASSLSGLFTGELFF. The gene calls are TRBV27 and TRBJ2-2; no definite D call. Trimming removed 0 bases at V and 4 bases at J, with 9 bases between. The CDR3 length is 15 residues. Germline-derived CDR1 and CDR2 are MNHEY and SMNVEV (reference sequence).

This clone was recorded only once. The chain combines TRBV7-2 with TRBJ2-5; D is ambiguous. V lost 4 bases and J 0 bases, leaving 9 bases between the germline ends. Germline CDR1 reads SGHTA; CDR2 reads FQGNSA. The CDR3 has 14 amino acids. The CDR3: CASSSTAYQETQYF. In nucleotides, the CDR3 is TGTGCCAGCAGCTCCACTGCGTACCAAGAGACCCAGTACTTC.

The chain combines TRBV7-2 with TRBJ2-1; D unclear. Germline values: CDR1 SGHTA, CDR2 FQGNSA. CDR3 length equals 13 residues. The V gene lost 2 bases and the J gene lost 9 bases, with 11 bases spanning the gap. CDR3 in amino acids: CASSLSGGPEQFF. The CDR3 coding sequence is TGTGCCAGCAGCTTAAGTGGCGGTCCTGAGCAGTTCTTC. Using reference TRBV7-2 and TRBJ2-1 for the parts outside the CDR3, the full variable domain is GAGVSQSPSNKVTEKGKDVELRCDPISGHTALYWYRQSLGQGLEFLIYFQGNSAPDKSGLPSDRFSAERTGGSVSTLTIQRTQQEDSAVYLCASSLSGGPEQFFGPGTRLTVL.

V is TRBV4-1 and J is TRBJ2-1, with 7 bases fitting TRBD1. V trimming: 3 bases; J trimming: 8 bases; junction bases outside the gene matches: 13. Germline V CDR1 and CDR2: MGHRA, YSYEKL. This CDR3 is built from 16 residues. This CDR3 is CASSHLLQGKNDEQFF. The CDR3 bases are TGCGCCAGCAGCCATCTATTACAGGGGAAGAACGATGAGCAGTTCTTC.

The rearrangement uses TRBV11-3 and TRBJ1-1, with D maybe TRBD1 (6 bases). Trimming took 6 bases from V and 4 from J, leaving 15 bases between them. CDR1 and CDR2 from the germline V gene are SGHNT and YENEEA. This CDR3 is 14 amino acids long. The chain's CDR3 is CASSPTGSSTEAFF. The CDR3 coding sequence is TGTGCCAGCAGTCCTACAGGGTCTAGCACTGAAGCTTTCTTT.

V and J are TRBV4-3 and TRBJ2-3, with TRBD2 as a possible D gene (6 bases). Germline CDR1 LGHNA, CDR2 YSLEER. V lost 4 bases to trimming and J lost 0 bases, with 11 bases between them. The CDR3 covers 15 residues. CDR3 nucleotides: TGCGCCAGCAGCCGAGAGCGGGCTAGCACAGATACGCAGTATTTT. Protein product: CASSRERASTDTQYF.

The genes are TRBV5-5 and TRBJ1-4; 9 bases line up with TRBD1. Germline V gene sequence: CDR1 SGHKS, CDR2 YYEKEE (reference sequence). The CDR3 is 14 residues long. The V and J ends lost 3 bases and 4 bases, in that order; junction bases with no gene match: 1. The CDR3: CASSWTGDNEKLFF. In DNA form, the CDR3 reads TGTGCCAGCAGCTGGACAGGGGATAATGAAAAACTGTTTTTT.

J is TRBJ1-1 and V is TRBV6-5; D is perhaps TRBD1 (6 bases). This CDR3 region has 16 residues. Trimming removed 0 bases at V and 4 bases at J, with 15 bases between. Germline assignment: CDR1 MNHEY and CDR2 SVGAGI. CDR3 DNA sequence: TGTGCCAGCAGTTACTCGGCAGGGGAAGTGGGCACTGAAGCTTTCTTT. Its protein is CASSYSAGEVGTEAFF.